These 15 T cell receptor beta chains share one sample of origin, sequenced in a study of cytomegalovirus exposure and HLA in healthy donors. Both 60 Vbeta primers and 13 Jbeta primers went into the PCR. Assay used: immunoSEQ multiplex PCR; TCRdb lists only in-frame clones, some missing. This sample yields 250,000 or so clones, of which 80% to 95% are seen a single time; approximately 1.5% belongs to the top ten. Material: PBMCs. The receptors stem from a girl aged 2 to 10 in good health and CMV-seronegative.

CDR3 in amino acids: CASGSLSGSGNTIYF. The CDR3 nucleotides read TGTGCTAGTGGTTCCCTCTCCGGGTCCGGAAACACCATATATTTT. The genes are TRBV12-5 and TRBJ1-3; D gene unclear. The CDR3 contains 15 residues. V lost 4 bases to trimming and J lost 4 bases, with 14 bases between them. CDR1 and CDR2 from the germline V gene are LGHNT and FRNRAP.

This chain links TRBV4-1 with TRBJ2-3; 8 nucleotides match TRBD2. V lost 3 bases, J lost 7 bases, and 9 bases stayed unmatched. Germline V gene sequence: CDR1 MGHRA, CDR2 YSYEKL. The CDR3 length is 15 residues. CDR3 residues: CASSQPGLVANTQYF. In DNA form, the CDR3 reads TGCGCCAGCAGCCAGCCGGGACTAGTCGCTAATACGCAGTATTTT.

To note about this clone: This same CDR3 is encoded by further DNA sequences in the sample. The V and J genes are TRBV6-5 and TRBJ2-3; D gene unclear. The CDR3 has 15 residues. Germline V gene lookup returns CDR1 MNHEY and CDR2 SVGAGI. V lost 0 bases and J lost 0, with 7 bases in between. CDR3 amino acids: CASSYSGVSTDTQYF. As DNA, the CDR3 is TGTGCCAGCAGTTACTCAGGAGTTAGCACAGATACGCAGTATTTT.

This clone was counted once. The chain uses TRBV7-7 and TRBJ2-5; 8 positions agree with TRBD2. The junction had 6 bases not matched to a gene; V was cut back by 2 bases and J by 4 bases. The germline V gene encodes CDR1 SSHAT and CDR2 FNYEAQ (reference sequence). The CDR3 consists of 15 residues. The CDR3 loop reads CASSLTAGVAETQYF. As DNA, the CDR3 is TGTGCCAGCAGCTTAACAGCGGGAGTAGCAGAGACCCAGTACTTC.

The gene calls are TRBV15 and TRBJ2-7; D remains unclear. The CDR3 is made up of 13 amino acids. V was trimmed by 0 bases and J by 5 bases, leaving 8 bases between them. Germline-derived CDR1 and CDR2 are LNHNV and YYDKDF (reference sequence). The DNA of the CDR3 is TGTGCCACCAGCAGAGATCCAGTGGACGAGCAGTACTTC. This codes for CATSRDPVDEQYF. The full variable domain, its missing parts supplied by reference TRBV15 and TRBJ2-7, is DAMVIQNPRYQVTQFGKPVTLSCSQTLNHNVMYWYQQKSSQAPKLLFHYYDKDFNNEADTPDNFQSRRPNTSFCFLDIRSPGLGDTAMYLCATSRDPVDEQYFGPGTRLTVT.

The rearrangement uses TRBV5-6 and TRBJ1-5; TRBD1 might be the D (5 bases). The ends were cut back, 4 bases at V and 1 base at J, with 12 bases in the middle. The germline V gene encodes CDR1 SGHDT and CDR2 YYEEEE. The CDR3 covers 15 residues. The CDR3 region is CASSQGPLSNQPQHF. The CDR3 DNA follows: TGTGCCAGCAGCCAGGGTCCCTTAAGCAATCAGCCCCAGCATTTT.

The chain recombines TRBV11-3 with TRBJ2-7, with D possibly being TRBD2 (6 bases). The CDR3 length is 14 residues. CDR1 is SGHNT and CDR2 is YENEEA in the germline V gene. Trimming took 1 base from V and 7 from J, leaving 14 bases between them. The CDR3 reads CASSLGPGAGEQYF. In DNA, the CDR3 is TGTGCCAGCAGCTTAGGACCCGGGGCGGGAGAGCAGTACTTC.

This clone was recorded only once. CDR3 protein: CASSQELVYNEQFF. Written as DNA, the CDR3 is TGTGCCAGTAGCCAAGAACTAGTCTACAATGAGCAGTTCTTC. The rearrangement uses TRBV19 and TRBJ2-1, with D possibly TRBD2 on 5 matching bases. The CDR3 length is 14 residues. V gave up 6 bases and J gave up 3 bases, with 12 bases separating them. In germline, CDR1 is LNHDA, CDR2 SQIVND (reference sequence). The entire variable domain, with the rest obtained from reference TRBV19 and TRBJ2-1, is as follows: DGGITQSPKYLFRKEGQNVTLSCEQNLNHDAMYWYRQDPGQGLRLIYYSQIVNDFQKGDIAEGYSVSREKKESFPLTVTSAQKNPTAFYLCASSQELVYNEQFFGPGTRLTVL.

This CDR3 reads CASSPRTKTSGSTDEQFF. As DNA, the CDR3 is TGTGCCAGCAGCCCTCGAACGAAGACTAGCGGGAGTACGGATGAGCAGTTCTTC. The chain employs TRBV7-7 and TRBJ2-1, with 12 bases fitting TRBD2. Germline CDR1 and CDR2: SSHAT and FNYEAQ (reference sequence). The CDR3 is made up of 18 amino acids. J gave up 8 bases and V 5 bases, and 16 bases lay outside the gene matches.

The chain uses TRBV6-5 and TRBJ1-4; the D gene is possibly TRBD1 (5 bases). With 6 bases removed from V and 0 bases from J, the gap between germline ends came to 11 bases. The germline V gene has CDR1 MNHEY and CDR2 SVGAGI. The CDR3 totals 15 residues. CDR3 protein: CASRIREATNEKLFF. The CDR3, as DNA: TGTGCCAGCAGGATCAGGGAGGCAACTAATGAAAAACTGTTTTTT.

This rearrangement joins TRBV29-1 to TRBJ2-1; a possible D gene is TRBD2 (7 bases). Deletions cut 1 base from V and 2 bases from J, with 15 bases between. The CDR3 length is 16 residues. Germline assignment: CDR1 SQVTM and CDR2 ANQGSEA. The CDR3 reads CSVEGRAGATYNEQFF. Written as DNA, the CDR3 is TGCAGCGTTGAAGGAAGGGCGGGGGCCACCTACAATGAGCAGTTCTTC.

The rearrangement links TRBV5-1 to TRBJ2-3, with D unclear. V lost 4 bases to trimming and J lost 2 bases, with 11 bases between them. Germline V gives CDR1 SGHRS, CDR2 YFSETQ. CDR3 length: 14 residues. The CDR3 sequence: CASSRVVVTDTQYF. CDR3 DNA sequence: TGCGCCAGCAGCCGAGTAGTAGTCACAGATACGCAGTATTTT.

This chain links TRBV5-6 with TRBJ2-2; tentatively, D is TRBD1 (5 bases). The germline V gene has CDR1 SGHDT and CDR2 YYEEEE. Trimming left V 1 base short and J 6 bases short, with 10 bases between. The CDR3 loop spans 14 amino acids. Written as DNA, the CDR3 is TGTGCCAGCAGCTTGAGGGTAGGGGCCGGGGAGCTGTTTTTT. This sequence encodes CASSLRVGAGELFF.

The chain has TRBV7-6 and TRBJ2-3; D gene ambiguous. This CDR3 spans 16 amino acids. Trimming pared 1 base from V and 4 bases from J, leaving 15 bases between. Germline V gives CDR1 SGHVS, CDR2 FNYEAQ. The CDR3 sequence is CASSLGVGSGSDTQYF. CDR3 in DNA: TGTGCCAGCAGCTTAGGGGTTGGATCAGGCTCAGATACGCAGTATTTT.

In this sample, this clone turned up a few times. The same CDR3 also results from other DNA sequences found in this sample. CDR3 coding DNA: TGCGCCAGCAGCTTGGACAGGGACTATGGCTACACCTTC. Its protein product is CASSLDRDYGYTF. The chain uses TRBV5-1 and TRBJ1-2; D may be TRBD1 (6 bases). V gave up 0 bases and J gave up 3 bases, with 6 bases separating them. Germline CDR1 SGHRS, CDR2 YFSETQ. The CDR3 runs 13 residues. The variable domain in full, with the rest retrieved from reference TRBV5-1 and TRBJ1-2, is KAGVTQTPRYLIKTRGQQVTLSCSPISGHRSVSWYQQTPGQGLQFLFEYFSETQRNKGNFPGRFSGRQFSNSRSEMNVSTLELGDSALYLCASSLDRDYGYTFGSGTRLTVV.